By frequency in the sample, the clone carrying this TCR beta chain is medium-sized. This sample stems from a study of T cell changes during pregnancy in multiple sclerosis. Produced via immunoSEQ multiplex PCR; TCRdb's table is partial and in-frame only. Among tens of thousands of clones, approximately 90% were seen once, and the ten largest hold 5% to 7.5%. This TCR was sampled from a female donor with multiple sclerosis, enrolled in a pregnancy study. The material was CD8+ T cells from peripheral blood mononuclear cells, obtained in the second trimester of pregnancy.

CDR3 region: CASSITSGDYNEQFF. The CDR3, as DNA: TGTGCCAGCAGCATAACTAGCGGTGACTACAATGAGCAGTTCTTC. This chain connects TRBV6-1 to TRBJ2-1, with 8 positions matching TRBD2. Germline lookup yields CDR1 MNHNS and CDR2 SASEGT. V was clipped by 6 bases and J by 3 bases; unmatched bases: 7. There are 15 residues in the CDR3.